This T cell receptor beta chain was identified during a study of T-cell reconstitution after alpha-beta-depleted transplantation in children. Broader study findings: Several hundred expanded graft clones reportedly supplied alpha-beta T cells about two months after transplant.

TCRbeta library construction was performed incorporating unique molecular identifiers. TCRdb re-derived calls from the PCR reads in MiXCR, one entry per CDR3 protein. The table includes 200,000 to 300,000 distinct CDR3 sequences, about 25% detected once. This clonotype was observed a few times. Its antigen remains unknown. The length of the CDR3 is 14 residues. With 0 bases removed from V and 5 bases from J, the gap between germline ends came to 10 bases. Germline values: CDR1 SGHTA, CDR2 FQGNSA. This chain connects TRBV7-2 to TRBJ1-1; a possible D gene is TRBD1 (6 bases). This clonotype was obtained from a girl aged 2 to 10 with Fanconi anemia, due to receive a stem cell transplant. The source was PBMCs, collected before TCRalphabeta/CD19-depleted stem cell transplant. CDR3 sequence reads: CASSLAWQGTEAFF. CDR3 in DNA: TGTGCCAGCAGCTTAGCGTGGCAGGGGACTGAAGCTTTCTTT.